This TCR beta chain was sequenced in a study of beta chain features in type 1 diabetes (dated by TCRdb to 2016 to 2018). A note on the overall study: Mean age, gender distribution, total cell number and subset yield were not different between patients and healthy donors. A total of some 110 million sorted cells were examined across all samples, and the number of cells per subset was strongly correlated with RNA yield. In the study, TCRB repertoires of sorted circulating CD4+ T cell subsets from recently diagnosed type 1 diabetes patients were compared with those of matched healthy donors. Naive and central memory subsets were obtained from all 30 or so donors, but regulatory and stem cell-like memory subsets were isolated from only 8 patients and roughly 8 healthy donors. Study-wide findings and limitations: Because the HLA sub-analyses included only small numbers of individuals, any influence of HLA type on TCRB rearrangement was left unresolved. Because cDNA rather than genomic DNA was sequenced, highly expressing activated cells could have been over-represented, although no difference in activation and CD3 levels was found between groups. Patients with type 1 diabetes made fewer insertions and deleted more nucleotides at VDJ recombination sites, implying thymic rearrangement abnormalities. The naive, central memory and regulatory TCRB repertoires appeared to resemble one another more closely among patients than among healthy donors. Shorter templates might be favored by PCR, yet because patient and control samples were amplified and corrected together, any such skew would affect both groups equally. Type 1 diabetes patients showed a moderate but significant shortening of TCRB CDR3 length in all four CD4+ subsets.

This clone was counted a few times. Its target antigen remains unknown. Within one base of it there is no much larger clone, and no base qualities were kept. Each donor gave one peripheral blood draw, averaging approximately 0.12 L, which was collected into heparinised tubes. A BD FACSAria II was used to sort naive, central memory, regulatory and stem cell-like memory CD4+ T cells with a panel that included CD45RO, CCR7, CD25, CD127, CD95 and CD27. Purity was above 95% for every sorted population. Right away, PBMCs were isolated by Lymphoprep density gradient centrifugation and were stained directly, with no culture step. So that batch effects would be minimized, each experiment stained and sorted samples in pairs, pairing one healthy donor with one patient. Its CDR3 holds 15 amino acids, cysteine through phenylalanine. The only DNA kept is the CDR3, 45 bases in frame from the first base. Trimming leaves V shorter by 4 bases and J shorter by 4 bases, with the junction holding 7 bases beyond the gene matches. Reading the germline V gene gives CDR1 SQVTM and CDR2 ANQGSEA.

The entire isolated RNA was reverse transcribed using the High Capacity cDNA Reverse Transcription Kit, and thus expressed TCRB transcripts were sequenced. Naive, central memory and regulatory T cell samples underwent deep immunoSEQ sequencing, averaging around 3.7 million total reads per sample. Sorted cells were lysed in RLT buffer and RNA was extracted with DNase-treated RNeasy Micro or Mini kits, depending on cell number. To prevent cross-contamination, each cell subset was processed individually, whereas patient and healthy donor samples were processed jointly. The immunoSEQ multiplex PCR was used to amplify TCRB sequences from cDNA, yielding 87-bp fragments that span the CDR3 region. Sequencing of the amplicons was performed on the Illumina HiSeq platform. The authors' analysis ran thus. PCR bias was corrected computationally using synthetic template baselines, and reads within Hamming distance 2 were collapsed, with unmergeable singletons discarded. By aligning reads against IMGT, V, D and J genes, CDR3 length, and insertions or deletions at six rearrangement sites were assigned. Within each subset, clonotype counts were normalized to sorted cell number, after which true diversity and Gini coefficients were computed with the tcR R package. The overlap coefficient, calculated on TCRB nucleotide sequences, was used to quantify repertoire sharing. Out-of-frame TCRB sequences from naive cells were analyzed to stand in for the pre-selection repertoire. TCRdb took this table from immuneACCESS and kept in-frame rearrangements with V and J called. Such tables lack part of the clones; where checked against another copy, unresolved V genes explain under half of the gap, and the rest is unexplained. That table supplies the V and J calls and clone size; D and trimming were determined from the DNA. The sample includes around 400,000 clones, with around 12% observed a single time. The ten largest clones take up less than 0.02% of the sample.

This receptor was obtained from a young man in good health. Sequencing input: naive CD4+ T cells from blood. In light of the paper, this sample's cell subset or site label describes: true naive CD4+ T cells. Recombination joined TRBV29-1 with TRBJ2-2; 9 bases in between match TRBD1. The encoded CDR3 is CSVGIGTGFTGELFF. The DNA reads as follows: TGCAGCGTTGGCATCGGGACAGGGTTCACCGGGGAGCTGTTTTTT.